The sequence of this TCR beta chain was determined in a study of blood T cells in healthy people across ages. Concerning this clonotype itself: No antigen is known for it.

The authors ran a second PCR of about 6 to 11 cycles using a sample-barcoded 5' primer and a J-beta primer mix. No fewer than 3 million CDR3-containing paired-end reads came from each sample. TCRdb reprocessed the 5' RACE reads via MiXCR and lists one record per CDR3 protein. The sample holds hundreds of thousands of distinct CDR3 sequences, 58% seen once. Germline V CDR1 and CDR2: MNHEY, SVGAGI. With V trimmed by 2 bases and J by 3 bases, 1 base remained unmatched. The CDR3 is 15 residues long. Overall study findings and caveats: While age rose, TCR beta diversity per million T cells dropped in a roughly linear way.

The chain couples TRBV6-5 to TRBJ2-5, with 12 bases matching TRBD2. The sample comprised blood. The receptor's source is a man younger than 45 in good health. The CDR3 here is CASSYRTSGKETQYF. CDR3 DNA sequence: TGTGCCAGCAGTTACAGGACTAGCGGGAAAGAGACCCAGTACTTC.